This TCR beta chain was found in a study of T-cell memory formation after mild COVID-19. Study-level results: Some responding clones appeared in pre-infection memory, suggesting cross-reactive memory joined.

This clonotype appeared a few times. Its antigen is unknown. V lost 7 bases, J lost 11 bases, and 21 bases lay in between. The germline CDR1 and CDR2 sequences are MNHEY and SVGAGI. CDR3 length: 15 residues. From the 5' RACE reads, TCRdb called clonotypes with MiXCR, one entry per CDR3 protein. Of 150,000 or so distinct CDR3 sequences in the sample, about 14% were seen once. Sequences were obtained from PBMCs or a T cell subset sorted from them (not recorded which). The rearrangement links TRBV6-5 to TRBJ1-6; D uncertain. The receptor comes from an adult woman who had mild COVID-19 (a few samples of this study predate the infection). Cell type and time point are not known. CDR3 loop: CASTILGRNGAPLHF. The DNA of the CDR3 is TGTGCCAGCACCATACTCGGGAGGAACGGAGCACCCCTCCACTTT.